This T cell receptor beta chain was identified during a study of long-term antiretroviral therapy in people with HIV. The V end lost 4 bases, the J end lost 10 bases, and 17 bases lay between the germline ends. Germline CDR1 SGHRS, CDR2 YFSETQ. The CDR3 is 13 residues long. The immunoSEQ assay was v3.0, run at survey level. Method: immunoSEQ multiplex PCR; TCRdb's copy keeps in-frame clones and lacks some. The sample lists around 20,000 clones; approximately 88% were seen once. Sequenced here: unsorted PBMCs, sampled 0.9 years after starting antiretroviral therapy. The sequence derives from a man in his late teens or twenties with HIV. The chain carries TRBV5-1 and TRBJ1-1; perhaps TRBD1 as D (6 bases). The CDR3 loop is CASSPPAGESAFF. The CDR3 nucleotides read TGCGCCAGCAGCCCCCCGGCAGGGGAGTCAGCTTTCTTT.